Presented here are 17 T cell receptor beta chains from one specimen sequenced in a study of CD8 T cells in ankylosing spondylitis. Overall study results and limits: Typical of ankylosing spondylitis blood, it appeared, was a TCR beta motif of roughly eight highly homologous variants.

These receptors are not linked to any known antigen. TCRdb redid the calling of the 5' RACE reads with MiXCR, one entry per CDR3 protein. The repertoire includes fewer than 750,000 distinct CDR3 sequences, 15% to 20% of them detected once, and about 19% sits in the top ten. The specimen sequenced was blood, either unsorted or a sorted T cell fraction (not recorded which). The source is a male donor with ankylosing spondylitis.

The rearrangement uses TRBV5-1 and TRBJ2-5, with 10 positions matching TRBD2. Trimming took 0 bases from V and 5 from J; bases not matched to a gene: 10. The CDR3 totals 17 residues. Germline CDR1 reads SGHRS; CDR2 reads YFSETQ. CDR3 protein: CASSLVSGRALWETQYF. The CDR3 DNA follows: TGCGCCAGCAGCTTGGTCAGCGGGAGGGCCCTCTGGGAGACCCAGTACTTC.

V and J are TRBV20-1 and TRBJ1-1; TRBD1 aligns across 7 bases. V was pared by 6 bases and J by 3 bases, with 13 bases of the junction left unmatched. CDR3 size: 15 residues. Germline V gene sequence: CDR1 DFQATT, CDR2 SNEGSKA (reference sequence). The chain's CDR3 is CSASRDSQTYTEAFF. The CDR3 bases are TGCAGTGCCAGTAGGGACAGCCAGACCTACACTGAAGCTTTCTTT.

This clonotype showed up just a few times. This chain links TRBV12-3 or TRBV12-4 with TRBJ2-1, with 10 bases identical to TRBD2. The CDR3 sequence is 15 residues long. With 3 bases clipped from V and 4 bases from J, the junction kept 3 bases outside the gene matches. This chain's CDR3 is CASSFSSGGYNEQFF. CDR3 in DNA: TGTGCCAGCAGTTTCTCTAGCGGGGGTTACAATGAGCAGTTCTTC.

This clonotype has at least ten counts. The V gene is TRBV5-1, the J gene TRBJ1-5; maybe TRBD1 (5 bases). V was shortened by 4 bases and J by 4 bases, with 15 bases between the two germline ends. CDR3 length equals 15 residues. Per the germline V gene, CDR1 is SGHRS and CDR2 is YFSETQ. CDR3 residues: CASSLDNGGNQPQHF. In nucleotides, the CDR3 is TGCGCCAGCAGCCTCGACAACGGGGGGAATCAGCCCCAGCATTTT. Together with reference TRBV5-1 and TRBJ1-5, the CDR3 gives the full variable domain: KAGVTQTPRYLIKTRGQQVTLSCSPISGHRSVSWYQQTPGQGLQFLFEYFSETQRNKGNFPGRFSGRQFSNSRSEMNVSTLELGDSALYLCASSLDNGGNQPQHFGDGTRLSIL.

This clonotype was observed a few times. The rearrangement joins TRBV5-7 to TRBJ2-1, with D unresolved. TRBV5-7 belongs to the ORF category, with a function that is uncertain. This CDR3 spans 14 amino acids. Trimming pared 1 base from V and 0 bases from J, leaving 5 bases between. The CDR3 loop reads CASSLPLSYNEQFF. In DNA, the CDR3 is TGTGCCAGCAGCTTGCCTCTCTCCTACAATGAGCAGTTCTTC.

There are a few counts of this clonotype. The V call is TRBV6-2 or TRBV6-3, the J call TRBJ2-7; the D gene could be TRBD1 or TRBD2 (5 bases each). Trimming took off 6 bases at V and 7 bases at J, with 16 bases between the two ends. Looked up from germline, CDR1 is MNHEY and CDR2 is SVGEGT. This CDR3 contains 13 residues. In nucleotides, the CDR3 is TGTGCCAGCAGAGGGACGGGCGGAGAGGAGCAGTACTTC. It is translated as CASRGTGGEEQYF.

This clonotype was counted only a few times. The V call is TRBV18, the J call TRBJ1-1, with a possible D match to TRBD1 (6 bases). The V and J ends lost 8 bases and 1 base respectively, with 29 bases between them. This CDR3 region has 19 residues. CDR1 KGHSH and CDR2 LQKENI come from the germline V gene. The CDR3, as DNA: TGTGCCAGCAAACGCCATCTGGGCAGGGGCGAGTCGGGGAACACTGAAGCTTTCTTT. It specifies CASKRHLGRGESGNTEAFF. The variable domain in full, completed from reference TRBV18 and TRBJ1-1, reads NAGVMQNPRHLVRRRGQEARLRCSPMKGHSHVYWYRQLPEEGLKFMVYLQKENIIDESGMPKERFSAEFPKEGPSILRIQQVVRGDSAAYFCASKRHLGRGESGNTEAFFGQGTRLTVV.

The rearrangement joins TRBV27 to TRBJ2-7, with no clear D. Germline V gene lookup returns CDR1 MNHEY and CDR2 SMNVEV (reference sequence). This CDR3 spans 13 amino acids. V was clipped by 3 bases and J by 5 bases, with 11 bases between them. CDR3 sequence: CASSLGMVDEQYF. The CDR3 region has the DNA TGTGCCAGCAGTTTGGGGATGGTCGACGAGCAGTACTTC.

The chain carries TRBV20-1 and TRBJ1-6; 10 nucleotides agree with TRBD1. CDR1 is DFQATT, CDR2 SNEGSKA, per germline (reference sequence). Losses at the gene ends were 6 bases for V and 6 bases for J; bases not matched to a gene: 11. The CDR3 loop spans 16 amino acids. CDR3 in DNA: TGCAGTGCCAGGGGGGGCGGGACAGGGGTTAATTCACCCCTCCACTTT. Amino acids: CSARGGGTGVNSPLHF.

This clonotype was seen more than once but under ten times. The chain employs TRBV29-1 and TRBJ2-5; D may be TRBD2 (7 bases). Germline CDR1 SQVTM, CDR2 ANQGSEA. Trimming stripped 6 bases from V and 5 bases from J, with 19 bases between. The CDR3 has 14 residues. The CDR3 reads CSVDRMGGGETQYF. The DNA of the CDR3 is TGCAGCGTCGACAGGATGGGAGGGGGGGAGACCCAGTACTTC.

Only a few counts were recorded for this clonotype. This sequence joins TRBV12-3 or TRBV12-4 and TRBJ2-6; 11 nucleotides line up with TRBD1. With V trimmed by 6 bases and J by 0 bases, 4 bases remained unmatched. The CDR3 has 17 residues. CDR3 protein: CASSRTGGISGANVLTF. As DNA, the CDR3 is TGTGCCAGCAGCCGGACAGGGGGCATCTCTGGGGCCAACGTCCTGACTTTC.

CDR3 sequence: CASIEGPLNEQFF. The CDR3, as DNA: TGTGCCAGCATCGAGGGTCCCCTCAATGAGCAGTTCTTC. V is TRBV2 and J is TRBJ2-1, with a weak D call TRBD2 (5 bases). Between the trimmed V and J ends, which lost 7 bases and 6 bases, there was a span of 13 bases. Germline V gene data show CDR1 as SNHLY and CDR2 as FYNNEI. The CDR3 length is 13 residues.

This clonotype has at least ten counts. The rearrangement uses TRBV29-1 and TRBJ2-7; tentatively, D is TRBD1 or TRBD2 (5 bases each). The V end lost 6 bases, the J end lost 5 bases, and 20 bases lay between the germline ends. The germline CDR1 and CDR2 sequences are SQVTM and ANQGSEA. CDR3 length: 14 residues. CDR3 nucleotide sequence: TGCAGCGTGCGACAATCGGGGCAGTCAAACGAGCAGTACTTC. Encoded protein: CSVRQSGQSNEQYF.

V usage is TRBV4-1 and J usage is TRBJ2-1; tentative D call: TRBD2 (5 bases). Per the germline V gene, CDR1 is MGHRA and CDR2 is YSYEKL. This CDR3 has 16 amino acids. V dropped 4 bases and J dropped 1 base, with 14 bases sitting between them. CDR3 DNA: TGCGCCAGCAGCCCCGGGGAGTTAAAATCCTACAATGAGCAGTTCTTC. Protein product: CASSPGELKSYNEQFF.

This clonotype showed up just a few times. The chain links TRBV5-1 to TRBJ2-1, with TRBD2 as a possible D gene (5 bases). The CDR3 is 16 amino acids. V lost 0 bases, J lost 1 base, and 11 bases lay in between. From germline, CDR1 is SGHRS and CDR2 YFSETQ. CDR3 coding DNA: TGCGCCAGCAGCTTGGAACCTCTAGCTTCCTACAATGAGCAGTTCTTC. Residues: CASSLEPLASYNEQFF.

The rearrangement uses TRBV20-1 and TRBJ2-1; 9 positions match TRBD2. CDR3 size: 14 residues. CDR1 is DFQATT and CDR2 is SNEGSKA in the germline V gene (reference sequence). Unmatched junction bases numbered 7, after V lost 4 bases and J lost 6 bases. CDR3 sequence: CSAIAGVSGNEQFF. The CDR3 DNA follows: TGCAGTGCTATAGCGGGAGTATCGGGCAATGAGCAGTTCTTC.

This clonotype was found a few times. This chain connects TRBV11-2 to TRBJ2-3; D remains ambiguous. The CDR3 covers 14 residues. The ends were cut back, 1 base at V and 6 bases at J, with 11 bases in the middle. CDR1 is SGHAT, CDR2 FQNNGV, per germline. Here the CDR3 reads CASSLVPTLDTQYF. CDR3 in DNA: TGTGCCAGCAGCTTAGTACCGACCTTGGATACGCAGTATTTT.